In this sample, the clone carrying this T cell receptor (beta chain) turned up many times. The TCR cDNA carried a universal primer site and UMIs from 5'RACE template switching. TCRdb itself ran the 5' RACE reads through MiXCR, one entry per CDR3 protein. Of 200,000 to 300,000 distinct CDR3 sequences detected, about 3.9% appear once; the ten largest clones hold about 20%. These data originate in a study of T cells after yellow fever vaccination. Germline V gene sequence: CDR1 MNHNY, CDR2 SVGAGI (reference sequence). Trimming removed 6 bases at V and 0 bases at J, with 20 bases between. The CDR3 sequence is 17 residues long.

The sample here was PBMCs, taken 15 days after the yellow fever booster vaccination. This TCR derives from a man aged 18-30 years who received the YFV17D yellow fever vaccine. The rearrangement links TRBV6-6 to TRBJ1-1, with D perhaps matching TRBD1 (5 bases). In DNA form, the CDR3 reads TGTGCCAGCAGGTTACCATGGTCCGGGGGAATGAACACTGAAGCTTTCTTT. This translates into CASRLPWSGGMNTEAFF.